This T cell receptor (beta chain) was captured in a study of technical replicates of blood from four donors. Repertoires were generated with immunoSEQ multiplex PCR, while TCRdb's copy carries only in-frame clones and drops some. Of about 70,000 clones listed, 70% to 90% are singletons. This CDR3 is 14 amino acids long. V lost 3 bases and J lost 9, with 15 bases in between. Germline lookup yields CDR1 MNHEY and CDR2 SMNVEV (reference sequence). This clone has only one observation. This receptor was obtained from a human donor in good health. Some clones in this sample may be carry-over from other donors' samples. This chain joins TRBV27 and TRBJ2-1; maybe TRBD1 (5 bases). The sequencing input was PBMCs. The CDR3: CASSFSDSAGEQFF. CDR3 in DNA: TGTGCCAGCAGTTTTTCCGACAGTGCAGGTGAGCAGTTCTTC.